This TCR beta chain was sequenced during a study of blood T cells in healthy people across ages. Sample-barcoded 5' priming and a J-beta primer mix drove a second PCR of roughly 6 to 12 cycles. TCRdb recomputed calls from the 5' RACE reads with MiXCR, one row per CDR3 protein. The data contain about 590,000 distinct CDR3 sequences, approximately 30% of them singletons. From germline, CDR1 is SGHTA and CDR2 FQGNSA. Trimming took 5 bases from V and 7 from J, leaving 18 bases between them. This CDR3 is 15 amino acids long. General study results and limits: In these data, TCR beta diversity tracked strongly with naive T cell percentage.

Many counts were recorded for this clonotype. Antigen specificity is unknown. The chain carries TRBV7-2 and TRBJ2-1; D tentatively reads TRBD1 or TRBD2 (6 bases each). The sequence was obtained from a woman of 80 years or more in good health. The sequenced sample was blood. CDR3 sequence: CASSTTWGAGNEQFF. The CDR3 nucleotides are TGTGCCAGCAGCACTACGTGGGGGGCAGGTAATGAGCAGTTCTTC.